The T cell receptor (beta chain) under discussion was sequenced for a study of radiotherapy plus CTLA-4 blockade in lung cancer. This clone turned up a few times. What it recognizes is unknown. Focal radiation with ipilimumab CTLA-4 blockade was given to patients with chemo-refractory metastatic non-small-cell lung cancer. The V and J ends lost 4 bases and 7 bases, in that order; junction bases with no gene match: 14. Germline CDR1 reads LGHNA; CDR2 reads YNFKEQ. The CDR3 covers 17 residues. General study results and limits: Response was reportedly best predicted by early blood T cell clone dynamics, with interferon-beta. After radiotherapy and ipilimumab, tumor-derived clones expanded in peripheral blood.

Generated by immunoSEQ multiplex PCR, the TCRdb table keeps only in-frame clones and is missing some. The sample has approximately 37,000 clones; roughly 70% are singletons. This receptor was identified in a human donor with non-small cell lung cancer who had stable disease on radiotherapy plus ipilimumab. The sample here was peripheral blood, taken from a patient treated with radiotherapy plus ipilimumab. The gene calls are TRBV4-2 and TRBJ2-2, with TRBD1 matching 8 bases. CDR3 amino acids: CASSRRRSDRGNGELFF. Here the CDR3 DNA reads TGTGCCAGCAGCCGCAGACGTTCCGACAGGGGTAACGGGGAGCTGTTTTTT.